Included here is one T cell receptor (beta chain) sequence, with context. Its antigen is unknown. TCR templates numbering 90,000 to 100,000 were assayed per sample. Method: immunoSEQ multiplex PCR; TCRdb's copy keeps in-frame clones and lacks some. The table has about 100,000 clones, about nine tenths seen once. This specimen comes from a study of siplizumab effects on memory and regulatory T cells. General study points: Reactions containing siplizumab showed mappable alloreactive CD4+ clones averaging 68.8% Treg-derived, versus 25% to 30% in controls.

CDR1 SGHRS and CDR2 YFSETQ come from the germline V gene. This CDR3 has 17 residues. J lost 5 bases, V lost 0 bases, and 8 bases had no gene match. This clonotype was obtained from a human donor in good health. The gene calls are TRBV5-1 and TRBJ2-3; 11 bases align to TRBD2. Sequences were obtained from CD4+ T cells sorted from blood. The CDR3 sequence is CASSLGLAGLVGDTQYF. CDR3 in DNA: TGCGCCAGCAGCTTGGGACTAGCGGGGTTAGTGGGAGATACGCAGTATTTT.